The sequence of this TCR beta chain was determined in a study of CD8+ T cells in alopecia areata (dated by TCRdb to between 2018 and 2020). About the study as a whole: High-throughput TCRbeta sequencing was used to examine T cell clonal expansion in alopecia areata in both the C3H/HeJ mouse model and human patients. Scalp tissue and sorted CD4+ and CD8+ peripheral blood T cells from patchy and totalis/universalis alopecia areata patients and from healthy controls were covered by human TCRbeta sequencing. Scalp clonality was compared among normal scalp (n=4), patchy alopecia areata scalp (n=8), and alopecia totalis/universalis scalp (n=8). RNA was obtained with the PAXgene miRNA kit for fixed scalp, the miRNeasy kit for PBMCs, and the RNeasy kit for mouse skin. Amplification of TCRbeta CDR3 regions was done by immunoSEQ multiplex PCR using 35 Vbeta forward primers and 13 Jbeta reverse primers.

General conclusions and limits of the study: Shared TCR sequences between patients were less evident than in mice, which may be partly attributable to HLA diversity in the patient population. Scalp TCR repertoire analysis is complicated because resident alphabeta T cells in normal human skin are also sequenced, whereas mouse skin is dominated by gammadelta T cells. Lesional scalp, especially in alopecia totalis/universalis, showed higher clonality and more expanded CD8+ clones than normal scalp, suggesting antigenic drive.

The library was prepared using the immunoSEQ multiplex PCR assay. RNA was extracted from all samples and reverse transcribed into cDNA as template for TCR sequencing. First-strand cDNA was synthesized with SuperScript III using a 2:1 mix of oligo-dT and random hexamers. A synthetic immune receptor repertoire was used to gauge amplification bias, and whatever bias remained was removed computationally. The authors processed their data as follows. Raw reads were preprocessed to remove errors, and CDR3 was defined by IMGT conventions from the conserved cysteine to phenylalanine. To get clonality, Shannon entropy was normalized by log2 of the number of productive unique TCRs and the result was subtracted from 1. CD4 or CD8 identity of scalp clones was inferred by cross-referencing scalp TCRbeta sequences with sorted blood CD4 and CD8 repertoires. Held by TCRdb, this immuneACCESS table contains in-frame sequences only and omits some clones. Under half of the omission traces to an unresolved V gene where checked; the cause of the rest is unknown. The DNA was the basis for D and trimming; V, J and clone size are from that table. A total of roughly 60,000 clones appear in this sample, roughly 47% of them only once. Roughly 47% of the sample rests with the top ten.

From alopecia areata patients, peripheral blood was collected along with lesional scalp punch biopsies. PBMCs were separated by density centrifugation and stained for CD3, CD4 and CD8, after which CD4+ and CD8+ T cells were sorted on a FACSAria. The untreated alopecia areata patients were recruited through a multicenter biomarker study. In a handful of patients from the biomarker study, blood CD8+ T cells were sorted further into NKG2D-low and NKG2D-high fractions. This clone occurred a few times. This receptor's antigen is unknown. No much larger clone is present one base from it, and per-base qualities are unavailable. V is pared back by 0 bases and J by 4 bases, with 13 bases lying between the germline termini. Sequences SQVTM (CDR1) and ANQGSEA (CDR2) are obtained from the germline V gene. From the cysteine up to the phenylalanine, the CDR3 has a length of 15 residues. CDR3 DNA is the only sequence kept; it has 45 bases, read in frame from the first base.

This clonotype was obtained from a human donor with alopecia areata. The sample consisted of NKG2D-low CD8+ T cells sorted from blood. The sample's cell subset or site, from its label and the paper: sorted CD8+ NKG2D-low blood T cells. Recombination joined TRBV29-1 with TRBJ2-1; the D segment could be TRBD1, given 6 matching bases. The DNA sequence is given as TGCAGCGTTGAAGATCTCAGGGGACATTACAATGAGCAGTTCTTC. The translation is CSVEDLRGHYNEQFF.